A selection of T cell receptor beta chains follows, all from one sample in a study of radiation and T cells in renal cell carcinoma. Data came from immunoSEQ multiplex PCR; TCRdb stores just in-frame clones and leaves some out. The sample has about 88,000 clones; about 86% are singletons. Sample: blood, taken from a patient whose treatment included radiotherapy and nephrectomy. Receptor source: a man between 45 and 60 years old with renal cell carcinoma. Both conserved end residues are part of each CDR3. The D gene is left open where the match is weak. Clone size is shown for a subset of rows, as once, few, many or a class of expanded clone.

>TRBJ1-2|TRBD1|TRBV6-1|.
CASRWDRVNYGYTF
TGTGCCAGCAGGTGGGACAGGGTAAACTATGGCTACACCTTC
>TRBJ1-2|.|TRBV28|once
CASSRGSFFSSYGYTF
TGTGCCAGCAGTCGGGGATCGTTCTTTTCCTCTTATGGCTACACCTTC
>TRBJ1-4|.|TRBV7-2|once
CASSPGGYGANEKLFF
TGTGCCAGCAGCCCGGGGGGGTACGGGGCTAATGAAAAACTGTTTTTT
>TRBJ1-6|.|TRBV28|once
CASSLGGQPLHF
TGTGCCAGCAGTTTAGGTGGACAGCCCCTCCACTTT
>TRBJ2-7|.|TRBV7-8|.
CASSSTGSFYEQYF
TGTGCCAGCAGCTCGACAGGATCCTTCTACGAGCAGTACTTC
>TRBJ1-1|.|TRBV11-1|.
CASSWGRSTEAFF
TGTGCCAGCAGCTGGGGGCGCAGCACTGAAGCTTTCTTT
>TRBJ1-5|.|TRBV15|few
CATSYRQAVPQHF
TGTGCCACCAGCTACCGACAGGCGGTTCCCCAGCATTTT
>TRBJ1-5|TRBD1|TRBV18|.
CASSTGGQPQHF
TGTGCCAGCTCAACAGGGGGACAGCCCCAGCATTTT
>TRBJ2-5|TRBD2|TRBV9|.
CASSVSRGAETQYF
TGTGCCAGCAGCGTTTCGCGGGGGGCTGAGACCCAGTACTTC
>TRBJ2-7|.|TRBV10-3|many
CASAGMPYEQYF
TGTGCCAGCGCGGGGATGCCCTACGAGCAGTACTTC
>TRBJ1-1|.|TRBV18|.
CASSPGLNTEAFF
TGTGCCAGCTCACCAGGGCTGAACACTGAAGCTTTCTTT
>TRBJ2-7|.|TRBV27|.
CASSRRGPPTEQYF
TGTGCCAGCAGCCGCCGGGGCCCCCCCACGGAGCAGTACTTC
>TRBJ1-5|.|TRBV7-8|.
CASSLERVVYSNQPQHF
TGTGCCAGCAGCTTAGAGAGAGTGGTTTATAGCAATCAGCCCCAGCATTTT
>TRBJ2-7|.|TRBV2|.
CASSTPDTGRYEQYF
TGTGCCAGCAGTACCCCGGACACGGGTCGGTACGAGCAGTACTTC
>TRBJ2-7|TRBD2|TRBV7-9|.
CASSRIGLAGGGYEQYF
TGTGCCAGCAGCCGTATCGGACTAGCGGGAGGAGGATACGAGCAGTACTTC
>TRBJ2-1|.|TRBV23-1|.
CASSQWWGRWNEQFF
TGCGCCAGCAGTCAATGGTGGGGGCGATGGAATGAGCAGTTCTTC
>TRBJ1-2|.|TRBV30|.
CAWSPLSYGYTF
TGTGCCTGGAGTCCTCTTTCATATGGCTACACCTTC
>TRBJ1-1|.|TRBV18|.
CASSPYVGDTEAFF
TGTGCCAGCTCACCATATGTCGGGGACACTGAAGCTTTCTTT
>TRBJ1-1|.|TRBV7-9|few
CASSLSQGSTEAFF
TGTGCCAGCAGCCTGAGCCAGGGGAGCACTGAAGCTTTCTTT
>TRBJ2-3|TRBD2|TRBV4-2|.
CASSQVGGRGGPDTQYF
TGTGCCAGCAGCCAAGTAGGAGGGCGGGGGGGGCCAGATACGCAGTATTTT
>TRBJ2-3|TRBD2|TRBV7-9|.
CASSSTSGGRTDTQYF
TGTGCCAGCAGCTCGACTAGCGGGGGGAGAACAGATACGCAGTATTTT
>TRBJ2-5|.|TRBV18|.
CASSRGIQRPQETQYF
TGTGCCAGCTCACGAGGAATACAGCGTCCCCAGGAGACCCAGTACTTC
>TRBJ1-5|.|TRBV30|.
CAWSVRGNQPQHF
TGTGCCTGGAGTGTTCGTGGGAATCAGCCCCAGCATTTT
>TRBJ2-3|.|TRBV15|.
CATSRARRAASTDTQYF
TGTGCCACCAGCAGAGCTAGACGAGCGGCTAGCACAGATACGCAGTATTTT
>TRBJ1-5|.|TRBV7-2|.
CASSLQSNQPQHF
TGTGCCAGCAGCTTGCAGAGCAATCAGCCCCAGCATTTT
>TRBJ2-5|TRBD2|TRBV18|once
CASSPPGTRGETQYF
TGTGCCAGCTCACCCCCCGGGACTAGAGGGGAGACCCAGTACTTC
>TRBJ1-5|.|TRBV28|once
CASSPGGQPQHF
TGTGCCAGCAGTCCTGGCGGGCAGCCCCAGCATTTT
>TRBJ2-2|.|TRBV6-1|.
CASSEIQERGTGELFF
TGTGCCAGCAGTGAAATTCAGGAGCGTGGCACCGGGGAGCTGTTTTTT
>TRBJ1-1|TRBD1|TRBV11-1|few
CASSRTGLGNTEAFF
TGTGCCAGCAGCCGGACAGGCTTGGGGAACACTGAAGCTTTCTTT
>TRBJ2-1|.|TRBV6-5|.
CASSYGRRNEQFF
TGTGCCAGCAGTTACGGTAGACGAAATGAGCAGTTCTTC
>TRBJ2-7|.|TRBV11-3|.
CASSLDATRAGGFEQYF
TGTGCCAGCAGCTTAGATGCTACCCGGGCCGGGGGATTCGAGCAGTACTTC
>TRBJ1-6|.|TRBV30|.
CAWRVRNSPLHF
TGTGCCTGGAGGGTGAGGAATTCACCCCTCCACTTT
>TRBJ1-2|.|TRBV6-5|.
CASSPQGLGYTF
TGTGCCAGCAGTCCGCAGGGACTTGGCTACACCTTC
>TRBJ1-1|.|TRBV5-1|.
CASSLEAGITEAFF
TGCGCCAGCAGCTTGGAGGCAGGCATCACTGAAGCTTTCTTT
>TRBJ2-1|.|TRBV7-9|.
CASRSPSPSSYNEQFF
TGTGCCAGCAGATCCCCCTCGCCTTCCTCCTACAATGAGCAGTTCTTC
>TRBJ1-5|.|TRBV7-2|.
CASSPDPWARQPQHF
TGTGCCAGCAGCCCAGACCCCTGGGCTCGGCAGCCCCAGCATTTT
>TRBJ1-4|TRBD1|TRBV11-2|.
CASSNDRATNEKLFF
TGTGCCAGCAGCAACGACAGGGCAACTAATGAAAAACTGTTTTTT
>TRBJ1-2|TRBD1|TRBV4-2|.
CASSQDTGTGSYGYTF
TGTGCCAGCAGCCAGGACACCGGGACAGGGTCCTATGGCTACACCTTC
>TRBJ2-7|.|TRBV5-6|.
CASSTGLNSYEQYF
TGTGCCAGCAGCACAGGACTGAACTCCTACGAGCAGTACTTC
>TRBJ2-5|.|TRBV18|.
CASSPPNSGWVEETQYF
TGTGCCAGCTCACCACCTAACTCAGGGTGGGTTGAGGAGACCCAGTACTTC
>TRBJ1-1|.|TRBV11-2|.
CASSSTGTGVEAFF
TGTGCCAGCAGCTCTACGGGAACGGGTGTTGAAGCTTTCTTT
>TRBJ2-7|.|TRBV4-2|once
CASSPGPPGEQYF
TGTGCCAGCAGCCCGGGACCCCCGGGGGAGCAGTACTTC
>TRBJ2-3|TRBD1|TRBV7-9|.
CASSTGGDLTDTQYF
TGTGCCAGCAGCACAGGGGGCGACCTCACAGATACGCAGTATTTT
>TRBJ2-5|.|TRBV9|.
CASSVGGPGMGETQYF
TGTGCCAGCAGCGTAGGAGGTCCGGGGATGGGAGAGACCCAGTACTTC
>TRBJ2-5|.|TRBV2|.
CASARLVQGQETQYF
TGTGCCAGCGCCCGACTAGTGCAGGGCCAAGAGACCCAGTACTTC
>TRBJ1-3|.|TRBV6-1|.
CASSEGTSSGNTIYF
TGTGCCAGCAGCGAAGGGACAAGCTCTGGAAACACCATATATTTT
>TRBJ1-2|.|TRBV7-9|.
CASSLGAQANNYGYTF
TGTGCCAGCAGCTTAGGGGCCCAGGCGAATAACTATGGCTACACCTTC
>TRBJ2-7|.|TRBV19|.
CASSPRGGHSYEQYF
TGTGCCAGTAGTCCCAGGGGCGGCCATTCCTACGAGCAGTACTTC
>TRBJ1-6|TRBD1|TRBV5-1|.
CASSSGQNNSPLHF
TGCGCCAGCAGCTCGGGACAGAATAATTCACCCCTCCACTTT
>TRBJ2-5|TRBD1|TRBV5-1|once
CASSLPFRDRQETQYF
TGCGCCAGCAGCTTGCCATTCCGGGACAGACAAGAGACCCAGTACTTC
>TRBJ1-1|.|TRBV5-1|.
CASSLAWAHTEAFF
TGCGCCAGCAGCTTGGCATGGGCACACACTGAAGCTTTCTTT
>TRBJ1-5|.|TRBV28|.
CASSPRFQPQHF
TGTGCCAGCAGTCCAAGGTTTCAGCCCCAGCATTTT
>TRBJ1-1|.|TRBV27|.
CASRINRANTEAFF
TGTGCCAGCAGAATAAACAGAGCGAACACTGAAGCTTTCTTT